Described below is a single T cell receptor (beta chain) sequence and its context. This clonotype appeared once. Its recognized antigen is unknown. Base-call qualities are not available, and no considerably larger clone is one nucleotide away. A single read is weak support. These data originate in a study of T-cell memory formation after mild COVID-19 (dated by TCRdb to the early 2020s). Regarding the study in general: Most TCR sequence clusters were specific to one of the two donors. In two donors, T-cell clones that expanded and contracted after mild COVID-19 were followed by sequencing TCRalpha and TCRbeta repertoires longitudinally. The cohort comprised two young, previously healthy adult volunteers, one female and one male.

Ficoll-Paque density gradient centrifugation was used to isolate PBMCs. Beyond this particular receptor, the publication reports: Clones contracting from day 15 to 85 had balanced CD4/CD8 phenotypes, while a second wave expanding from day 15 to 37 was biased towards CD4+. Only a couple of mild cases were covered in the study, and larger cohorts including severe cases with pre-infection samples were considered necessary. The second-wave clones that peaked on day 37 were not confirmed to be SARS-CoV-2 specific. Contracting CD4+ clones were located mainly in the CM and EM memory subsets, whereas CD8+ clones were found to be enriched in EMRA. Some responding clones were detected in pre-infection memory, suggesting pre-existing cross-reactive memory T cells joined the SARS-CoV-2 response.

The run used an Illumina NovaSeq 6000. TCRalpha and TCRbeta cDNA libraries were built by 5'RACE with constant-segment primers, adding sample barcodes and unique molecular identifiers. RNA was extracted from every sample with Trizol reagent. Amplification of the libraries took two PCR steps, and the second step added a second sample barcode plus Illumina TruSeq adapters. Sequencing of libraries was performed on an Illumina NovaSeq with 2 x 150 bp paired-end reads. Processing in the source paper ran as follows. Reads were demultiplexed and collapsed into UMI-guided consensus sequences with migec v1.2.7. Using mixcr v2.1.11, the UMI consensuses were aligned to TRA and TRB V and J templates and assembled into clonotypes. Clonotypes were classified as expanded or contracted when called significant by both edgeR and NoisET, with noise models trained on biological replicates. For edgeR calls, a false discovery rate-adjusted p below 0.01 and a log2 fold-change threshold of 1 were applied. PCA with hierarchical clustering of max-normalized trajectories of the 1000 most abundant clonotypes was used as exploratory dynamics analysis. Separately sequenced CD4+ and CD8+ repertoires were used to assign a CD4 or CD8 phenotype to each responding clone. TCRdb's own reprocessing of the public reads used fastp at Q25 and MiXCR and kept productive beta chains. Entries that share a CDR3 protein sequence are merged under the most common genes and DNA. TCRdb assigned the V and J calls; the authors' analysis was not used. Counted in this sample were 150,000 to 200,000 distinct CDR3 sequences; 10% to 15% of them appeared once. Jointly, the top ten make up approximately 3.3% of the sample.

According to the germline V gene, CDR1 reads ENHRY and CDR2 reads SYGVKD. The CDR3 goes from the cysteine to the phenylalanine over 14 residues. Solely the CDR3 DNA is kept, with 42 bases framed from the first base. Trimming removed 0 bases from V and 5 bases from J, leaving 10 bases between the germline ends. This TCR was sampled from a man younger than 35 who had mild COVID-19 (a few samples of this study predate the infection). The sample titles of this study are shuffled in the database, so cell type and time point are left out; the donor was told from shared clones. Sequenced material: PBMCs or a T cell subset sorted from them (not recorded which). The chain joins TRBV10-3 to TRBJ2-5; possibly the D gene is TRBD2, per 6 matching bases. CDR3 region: CAISESSGVETQYF. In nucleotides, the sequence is TGTGCCATCAGTGAGTCTTCGGGGGTTGAGACCCAGTACTTC.